The table lists the clone carrying this T cell receptor beta chain with a few counts. The data belong to a study of T-cell reconstitution after alpha-beta-depleted transplantation in children. The V segment lost 10 bases and the J segment 8 bases; nucleotides outside the gene matches: 16. The germline gives CDR1 SNHLY, CDR2 FYNNEI. The CDR3 loop spans 14 amino acids. Preparation of the TCRbeta library involved a method that used unique molecular identifiers. One entry per CDR3 protein results from TCRdb running MiXCR on the PCR reads. The table lists about half a million distinct CDR3 sequences, approximately 13% of them singletons.

The rearrangement joins TRBV2 to TRBJ1-2; 7 nucleotides agree with TRBD1. The sample in question was PBMCs from the stem cell graft donor, obtained from the stem cell graft. The clonotype comes from a human donor who donated a stem cell graft to a child with combined immunodeficiency. CDR3 bases: TGTGCCAACTTAAAATCGACAGGGAGCCTAGGCTACACCTTC. It codes for CANLKSTGSLGYTF.